This T cell receptor (beta chain) appears in the sequencing data of a study of molecular identifiers for immune sequencing clone quantification. There are a few counts of this clonotype. Its antigen remains unidentified. This CDR3 has 17 amino acids. Germline CDR1 and CDR2: MNHEY and SVGAGI. V gave up 0 bases and J gave up 7 bases; unmatched junction bases: 10. TCRdb reprocessed the PCR reads with MiXCR, giving one entry per CDR3 protein. The sample has hundreds of thousands of distinct CDR3 sequences, over 25% seen once; the top ten hold about 0.84%. Study findings and constraints: Effector cells had over 98% of their molecules in clones above 20 RNA copies, while naive cells had under 1%.

Material for sequencing was naive CD8+ T cells from blood, with Jurkat cell RNA spiked in. As to subset: FACS-sorted CD8+CD4-CCR7+CD45RA+ naive T cells. V is TRBV6-5 and J is TRBJ2-2; 8 positions agree with TRBD1. The receptor's source is a human donor in good health. Some libraries in this study had Jurkat cell RNA spiked in. The CDR3 DNA is TGTGCCAGCAGTTACTCGAGAGGACAGGGAGGTGGCGGGGAGCTGTTTTTT. This translates into CASSYSRGQGGGGELFF.